A single sample gave rise to the 15 T cell receptor beta chains below, sequenced in a study of T cell repertoires in cytomegalovirus infection. TCRdb reprocessed the reads with MiXCR, giving one entry per CDR3 protein. Of more than 650,000 distinct CDR3 sequences listed, 35% are singletons. Sample: PBMCs. Every receptor here comes from a human donor in good health (CMV status not recorded). Some clones in this sample may be carry-over from other donors' samples.

This chain uses TRBV7-6 with TRBJ2-3; maybe TRBD1 (5 bases). Germline CDR1 SGHVS, CDR2 FNYEAQ. V shed 2 bases and J shed 4 bases, with 19 bases lying between them. The CDR3 is made up of 17 amino acids. The CDR3 region is CASSLQHGRVSADTQYF. CDR3 sequence (DNA): TGTGCCAGCAGCTTACAGCATGGCAGGGTATCGGCAGATACGCAGTATTTT.

In this sample, this clonotype turned up a few times. The chain links TRBV27 to TRBJ1-2; D is ambiguous. Germline-derived CDR1 and CDR2 are MNHEY and SMNVEV (reference sequence). V lost 2 bases and J 4 bases, leaving 14 bases between the germline ends. CDR3 length: 15 residues. The CDR3 coding sequence is TGTGCCAGCAGTTTAGACTCGTCCGTCAGCTATGGCTACACCTTC. Its protein is CASSLDSSVSYGYTF.

V is TRBV2 and J is TRBJ2-5; D not resolved. There are 12 residues in the CDR3. Germline loops: CDR1 SNHLY, CDR2 FYNNEI. Trimming pared 7 bases from V and 4 bases from J, leaving 10 bases between. In nucleotides, the CDR3 is TGTGCCAGCACCCAGAACGGAGAGACCCAGTACTTC. It specifies CASTQNGETQYF.

This chain connects TRBV6-4 to TRBJ1-5, with TRBD1 as a possible D gene (5 bases). Germline values: CDR1 MRHNA, CDR2 SNTAGT. CDR3 length: 15 amino acids. Trimming cost V 3 bases and J 9 bases, with 18 bases left between them. This CDR3 is CASSEIREGRRPQHF. DNA for the CDR3: TGTGCCAGCAGTGAGATTAGGGAGGGGAGGAGGCCCCAGCATTTT.

The chain is built from TRBV28 and TRBJ2-7, with D perhaps TRBD2 (6 bases). The CDR3 runs 14 residues. V lost 8 bases and J lost 0, with 14 bases in between. Germline loops: CDR1 MDHEN, CDR2 SYDVKM. CDR3 nucleotides: TGTGCCAGCTCAGAAACGGGGGACTCCTACGAGCAGTACTTC. Translation gives CASSETGDSYEQYF.

This clonotype appeared many times. The chain couples TRBV7-2 to TRBJ1-1; the match to TRBD1 covers 8 bases. Germline V lookup: CDR1 SGHTA, CDR2 FQGNSA. The length of the CDR3 is 14 residues. The J segment lost 4 bases and the V segment lost 4 bases, leaving 5 bases of the junction unmatched. CDR3: CASSSRGLVTEAFF. CDR3 in DNA: TGTGCCAGCAGCTCCAGGGGGCTGGTCACTGAAGCTTTCTTT.

There are a few counts of this clonotype. The chain is built from TRBV7-8 and TRBJ2-5; 14 bases are shared with TRBD2. V lost 1 base, J lost 5 bases, and 6 bases stayed unmatched. The CDR3 spans 17 residues. Germline CDR1 and CDR2: SGHVS and FQNEAQ. CDR3 DNA sequence: TGTGCCAGCAGCTTAGGATTGACTAGCGGGAGGGCTGAGACCCAGTACTTC. It codes for CASSLGLTSGRAETQYF.

This clonotype was detected only a few times. V is TRBV5-1 and J is TRBJ1-2; tentative D call: TRBD1 (6 bases). Trimming shortened V by 7 bases and J by 8 bases, and 18 bases separated the two germline ends. Germline lookup yields CDR1 SGHRS and CDR2 YFSETQ. The CDR3 extends over 13 amino acids. CDR3 residues: CASSPDRNRGYTF. CDR3 DNA sequence: TGCGCCAGCTCGCCCGACAGGAATCGAGGCTACACCTTC.

This clonotype turned up a few times. V gene TRBV27 combines with J gene TRBJ1-4, with D possibly matching TRBD1 (6 bases). The CDR3 is made up of 15 amino acids. Germline V CDR1 and CDR2: MNHEY, SMNVEV (reference sequence). Trimming removed 5 bases at V and 6 bases at J, with 16 bases between. The DNA of the CDR3 is TGTGCCAGCAGTCCGACTCGGGGGGCATATGAAAAACTGTTTTTT. Amino acids: CASSPTRGAYEKLFF.

Details on this clonotype: One end of the junction fails to match germline, which may point to a read error. This sequence joins TRBV7-2 and TRBJ2-5, with D possibly being TRBD2 (6 bases). This CDR3 spans 16 amino acids. CDR1 is SGHTA and CDR2 is FQGNSA in the germline V gene. The CDR3 loop reads CASSVEGGGWRETKYF. The DNA of the CDR3 is TGTGCCAGCAGCGTAGAAGGAGGCGGGTGGAGGGAGACCAAGTACTTC.

This clonotype was seen a few times. The chain uses TRBV20-1 and TRBJ1-4; D call uncertain. The germline gives CDR1 DFQATT, CDR2 SNEGSKA (reference sequence). CDR3 size: 12 residues. The V end was cut by 3 bases, the J end by 8 bases, with 10 bases between. CDR3: CSASQHREKLFF. The DNA of the CDR3 is TGCAGTGCTAGCCAGCATCGGGAAAAACTGTTTTTT.

There are many counts of this clonotype. This chain uses TRBV12-3 or TRBV12-4 with TRBJ2-7, with 7 bases that match TRBD1. Trimming cost V 6 bases and J 5 bases; bases outside gene matches: 13. This CDR3 has 15 amino acids. CDR3 nucleotides: TGTGCCAGCAGCTTATCGACAGGGAGCCAGAACGAGCAGTACTTC. This codes for CASSLSTGSQNEQYF.

The chain combines TRBV28 with TRBJ2-1, with D maybe TRBD2 (6 bases). The V gene lost 8 bases and the J gene lost 0 bases, with 14 bases spanning the gap. Germline assignment: CDR1 MDHEN and CDR2 SYDVKM. CDR3 length equals 15 residues. CDR3 bases: TGTGCCAGCGCGGGTAGCGGCAGCTCCTACAATGAGCAGTTCTTC. It encodes CASAGSGSSYNEQFF.

In its sample, this clonotype was seen many times. The J gene is TRBJ2-7, the V gene TRBV7-2; the D call may be TRBD1 or TRBD2 (6 bases each). CDR1 SGHTA and CDR2 FQGNSA come from the germline V gene. V gave up 1 base and J gave up 1 base, with 20 bases separating them. The CDR3 is 18 residues long. CDR3 sequence: CASSLGAGQGRPSYEQYF. CDR3 sequence (DNA): TGTGCCAGCAGCTTAGGTGCGGGGCAGGGGCGTCCTTCCTACGAGCAGTACTTC.

Note on this clonotype: This may stem from a read error, because a much larger clone lies one nucleotide away. The chain joins TRBV7-2 to TRBJ2-2; D is possibly TRBD2 (6 bases). Trimming cost V 5 bases and J 10 bases, with 23 bases left between them. The V gene's germline CDR1 is SGHTA and CDR2 FQGNSA. The CDR3 sequence is 16 residues long. CDR3 nucleotide sequence: TGTGCCAGCAGCAAATCCGGGACTCTGCCCGCCGTGGAGCTGTTTTTT. This sequence encodes CASSKSGTLPAVELFF.